The next 18 T cell receptor beta chains were all read from a single sample in a study of identifying expanded T cells in peripheral blood. The table came from immunoSEQ multiplex PCR; TCRdb's copy has only in-frame clones and leaves some out. The sample carries 50,000 to 65,000 clones, roughly four fifths recorded once. The specimen was blood. All receptors come from a person aged 18 to 70 in good health.

The chain is built from TRBV10-3 and TRBJ2-1; no definite D call. The CDR3 is made up of 16 amino acids. V dropped 8 bases and J dropped 0 bases, with 17 bases sitting between them. CDR1 is ENHRY, CDR2 SYGVKD, per germline. The chain's CDR3 is CAIAARSQSSYNEQFF. The DNA for the CDR3 is TGTGCCATCGCGGCCCGGAGTCAGAGCTCCTACAATGAGCAGTTCTTC.

This clone was counted a single time. The chain employs TRBV6-6 and TRBJ1-1; perhaps TRBD1 as D (5 bases). CDR3 length: 15 amino acids. Germline CDR1 is MNHNY and CDR2 is SVGAGI (reference sequence). V lost 6 bases to trimming and J lost 3 bases, with 17 bases between them. CDR3 bases: TGTGCCAGCAGCTCAGGTAGGACACATGACACTGAAGCTTTCTTT. Translating it yields CASSSGRTHDTEAFF.

This chain links TRBV6-1 with TRBJ1-2; D is possibly TRBD1 (6 bases). The CDR3 totals 16 residues. Trimming cost V 2 bases and J 0 bases, with 13 bases left between them. Germline V gene sequence: CDR1 MNHNS, CDR2 SASEGT. For the CDR3, the DNA is TGTGCCAGCAGTGAACTTGGGGGGGCCGCTAACTATGGCTACACCTTC. This gives the protein CASSELGGAANYGYTF.

This clone appeared a single time. This rearrangement joins TRBV5-4 to TRBJ2-5, with 14 bases lining up with TRBD2. V lost 3 bases, J lost 5 bases, and 9 bases stayed unmatched. The CDR3 spans 17 residues. The germline CDR1 and CDR2 sequences are SGHNT and YYREEE (reference sequence). The CDR3 protein is CASSSGGLAGVEETQYF. CDR3 coding DNA: TGTGCCAGCAGCTCAGGGGGACTAGCGGGAGTAGAGGAGACCCAGTACTTC.

This rearrangement joins TRBV30 to TRBJ1-1; D is possibly TRBD1 (5 bases). The CDR3 loop spans 13 amino acids. CDR1 and CDR2 from the germline V gene are GTSNPN and SVGIG (reference sequence). Trimming removed 2 bases from V and 5 bases from J, with 12 bases in between. CDR3 nucleotide sequence: TGTGCCTGGAGTATACTGAAGGGGACTGAAGCTTTCTTT. Translating gives CAWSILKGTEAFF. The variable domain in full, completed from reference TRBV30 and TRBJ1-1, reads SQTIHQWPATLVQPVGSPLSLECTVEGTSNPNLYWYRQAAGRGLQLLFYSVGIGQISSEVPQNLSASRPQDRQFILSSKKLLLSDSGFYLCAWSILKGTEAFFGQGTRLTVV.

This clone was seen a single time. The junction differs from germline at one of its ends, possibly a read error. The V and J genes are TRBV6-1 and TRBJ2-5; tentatively, D is TRBD2 (6 bases). Germline V gene sequence: CDR1 MNHNS, CDR2 SASEGT. This CDR3 contains 17 residues. The CDR3 nucleotides read TGTGCCAGCAGCGAAGGCCAGGGAGGTTCTATCAAAGGGACCCAGTACTTC. Protein product: CASSEGQGGSIKGTQYF.

The rearrangement uses TRBV5-3 and TRBJ1-3; no firm D call. TRBV5-3 is sorted into the ORF group, with uncertain function. This CDR3 spans 13 amino acids. Trimming removed 2 bases from V and 7 bases from J, with 10 bases in between. The CDR3 DNA follows: TGTGCCAGAAGCTTCTCTTCCTGGAACACCATATATTTT. Translating it yields CARSFSSWNTIYF.

The gene calls are TRBV7-2 and TRBJ1-3; perhaps TRBD1 as D (5 bases). Trimming pared 2 bases from V and 6 bases from J, leaving 11 bases between. The V gene's germline CDR1 is SGHTA and CDR2 FQGNSA. This CDR3 contains 14 residues. This chain's CDR3 is CASSLNGGVNTIYF. The CDR3 coding sequence is TGTGCCAGCAGCTTAAACGGAGGGGTAAACACCATATATTTT.

This chain uses TRBV4-2 with TRBJ2-3; TRBD2 agrees at 10 bases. Losses at the gene ends were 1 base for V and 4 bases for J; bases not matched to a gene: 5. The CDR3 is 16 amino acids. The germline V gene encodes CDR1 LGHNA and CDR2 YNFKEQ. CDR3 sequence (DNA): TGTGCCAGCAGCCAAGGTCCAGGGACTAGCGCAGATACGCAGTATTTT. Translating it yields CASSQGPGTSADTQYF.

The V and J genes are TRBV2 and TRBJ2-7; 9 bases are shared with TRBD1. This CDR3 has 12 residues. Trimming cost V 6 bases and J 6 bases; bases outside gene matches: 3. The germline CDR1 and CDR2 sequences are SNHLY and FYNNEI. DNA of the CDR3: TGTGCCAGCAGCGTGACAGGGGGCGAGCAGTACGTC. The encoded protein is CASSVTGGEQYV.

This chain links TRBV18 with TRBJ1-4; D remains ambiguous. This CDR3 spans 13 amino acids. With 3 bases removed from V and 8 bases from J, the gap between germline ends came to 10 bases. Germline CDR1 is KGHSH and CDR2 is LQKENI. CDR3 loop: CASSPLGKEKLFF. CDR3 nucleotide sequence: TGTGCCAGCTCACCGTTGGGGAAAGAAAAACTGTTTTTT. The full variable domain, with the rest looked up from reference TRBV18 and TRBJ1-4, is NAGVMQNPRHLVRRRGQEARLRCSPMKGHSHVYWYRQLPEEGLKFMVYLQKENIIDESGMPKERFSAEFPKEGPSILRIQQVVRGDSAAYFCASSPLGKEKLFFGSGTQLSVL.

The J gene is TRBJ2-3, the V gene TRBV29-1; TRBD1 or TRBD2 may be the D gene (6 bases each). The CDR3 sequence is 13 residues long. Germline CDR1 SQVTM, CDR2 ANQGSEA. V was pared by 7 bases and J by 6 bases, with 17 bases between. CDR3 sequence (DNA): TGCAGCGCCCGAAGGGGGGCGACGGATACGCAGTATTTT. Protein: CSARRGATDTQYF.

This chain connects TRBV11-3 to TRBJ1-4; TRBD1 matches at 9 bases. Germline lookup yields CDR1 SGHNT and CDR2 YENEEA. Germline trimming cut 5 bases from V and 8 bases from J; bases unmatched to any gene: 9. The CDR3 runs to 15 residues. The CDR3 bases are TGTGCCAGCAGCCAAGGGACAGGGTTCACGGAAAAACTGTTTTTT. Its translation: CASSQGTGFTEKLFF.

V gene TRBV2 combines with J gene TRBJ2-5; perhaps TRBD2 as D (5 bases). The germline gives CDR1 SNHLY, CDR2 FYNNEI. Trimming pared 8 bases from V and 3 bases from J, leaving 13 bases between. The CDR3 has 13 amino acids. The CDR3 nucleotides are TGTGCCAGCGGCGCGGGTCTTAAAGAGACCCAGTACTTC. Translation gives CASGAGLKETQYF.

This clone was seen just once. This chain links TRBV7-3 with TRBJ2-2; no reliable D call. V gave up 5 bases and J gave up 0 bases, with 10 bases separating them. The CDR3 is 15 amino acids. Germline V lookup: CDR1 SGHTA, CDR2 FQGTGA. CDR3 nucleotide sequence: TGTGCCAGCAGCCTCGGTGGCGCGAACACCGGGGAGCTGTTTTTT. Residues: CASSLGGANTGELFF.

The rearrangement links TRBV4-1 to TRBJ2-3; a possible D gene is TRBD2 (6 bases). V was cut by 2 bases and J by 6 bases, with 6 bases left in between. The CDR3 sequence is 12 residues long. Germline V gene sequence: CDR1 MGHRA, CDR2 YSYEKL. CDR3 region: CASSQSGDTQYF. The DNA for the CDR3 is TGCGCCAGCAGCCAAAGCGGGGATACGCAGTATTTT.

The rearrangement links TRBV5-1 to TRBJ2-1; 8 nucleotides align to TRBD1. Germline assignment: CDR1 SGHRS and CDR2 YFSETQ. The CDR3 has 16 residues. Trimming cost V 5 bases and J 5 bases; bases outside gene matches: 12. In nucleotides, the CDR3 is TGCGCCAGCAGTCAAGGGCACGCAGGGGGCAACAATGAGCAGTTCTTC. Translation gives CASSQGHAGGNNEQFF. Variable domain in full (rest from reference TRBV5-1 and TRBJ2-1): KAGVTQTPRYLIKTRGQQVTLSCSPISGHRSVSWYQQTPGQGLQFLFEYFSETQRNKGNFPGRFSGRQFSNSRSEMNVSTLELGDSALYLCASSQGHAGGNNEQFFGPGTRLTVL.

This clone was found once. The chain carries TRBV7-6 and TRBJ2-3, with D perhaps TRBD2 (5 bases). The CDR3 consists of 13 residues. V shed 2 bases and J shed 6 bases, with 9 bases lying between them. From germline, CDR1 is SGHVS and CDR2 FNYEAQ. In DNA form, the CDR3 reads TGTGCCAGCAGCTTATCTAGAGGGGATACGCAGTATTTT. Its protein is CASSLSRGDTQYF.